A single sample gave rise to the 24 T cell receptor beta chains below, sequenced in a study of blood T cell repertoires in COVID-19. Sequenced by immunoSEQ multiplex PCR; TCRdb stores in-frame clones only, minus some. The table includes hundreds of thousands of clones, nearly 90% detected once. What was sequenced was peripheral blood. These receptors all come from a human donor in a cohort sampled during active COVID-19.

The sample holds one count of this clone. CDR3 bases: TGTGCCAGCATTACCGACAGGGGAACGGGCACTGAAGCTTTCTTT. It codes for CASITDRGTGTEAFF. The chain combines TRBV27 with TRBJ1-1; 8 bases align to TRBD1. CDR1 and CDR2 (germline): MNHEY, SMNVEV (reference sequence). Trimming cost V 7 bases and J 4 bases; bases outside gene matches: 11. The CDR3 runs to 15 residues.

The gene calls are TRBV7-3 and TRBJ1-6; 8 nucleotides line up with TRBD1. Looked up from germline, CDR1 is SGHTA and CDR2 is FQGTGA. The CDR3 loop spans 15 amino acids. V gave up 5 bases and J gave up 8 bases; unmatched junction bases: 8. In nucleotides, the CDR3 is TGTGCCAGCAGCGCGGACAGGGTTGATTATTCACCCCTCCACTTT. Amino acids: CASSADRVDYSPLHF.

This rearrangement joins TRBV14 to TRBJ1-2; perhaps TRBD1 as D (5 bases). The germline V gene encodes CDR1 SGHDN and CDR2 FVKESK. CDR3 length: 17 residues. V was clipped by 4 bases and J by 3 bases, with 21 bases between them. CDR3 DNA sequence: TGTGCCAGCAGCCCCCGCCTGGGCGGGGACGATTACTATGGCTACACCTTC. Its translation is CASSPRLGGDDYYGYTF. Variable domain in full (rest from reference TRBV14 and TRBJ1-2): EAGVTQFPSHSVIEKGQTVTLRCDPISGHDNLYWYRRVMGKEIKFLLHFVKESKQDESGMPNNRFLAERTGGTYSTLKVQPAELEDSGVYFCASSPRLGGDDYYGYTFGSGTRLTVV.

The chain uses TRBV7-9 and TRBJ2-4; 9 bases are a match to TRBD1. V trimming: 1 base; J trimming: 3 bases; junction bases outside the gene matches: 1. Germline CDR1 is SEHNR and CDR2 is FQNEAQ (reference sequence). The CDR3 contains 15 residues. CDR3 in DNA: TGTGCCAGCAGCTTAGGGACAGGGGTCAAAAACATTCAGTACTTC. Amino acids: CASSLGTGVKNIQYF.

The CDR3 loop reads CASSGGISRGNEQYF. CDR3 in DNA: TGTGCCAGCAGCGGGGGAATAAGTAGGGGCAACGAGCAGTACTTC. The V call is TRBV9, the J call TRBJ2-7; a weak D match, TRBD1 (5 bases). V lost 3 bases and J lost 5, with 18 bases in between. In germline, CDR1 is SGDLS, CDR2 YYNGEE. CDR3 length: 15 residues.

V usage is TRBV3-1 (or the pseudogene TRBV3-2) and J usage is TRBJ2-7; 9 bases fit TRBD1. The CDR3 extends over 15 amino acids. Germline V gives CDR1 LGHDT, CDR2 YNNKEL (reference sequence). V shed 4 bases and J 6 bases; nucleotides not matched to a gene: 10. CDR3 region: CASSLPGQGFGEQYF. CDR3 bases: TGTGCCAGCAGCCTTCCGGGACAGGGTTTTGGCGAGCAGTACTTC.

The genes are TRBV7-9 and TRBJ1-3; D may be TRBD1 (6 bases). Germline V gene data show CDR1 as SEHNR and CDR2 as FQNEAQ (reference sequence). V was trimmed by 1 base and J by 2 bases, leaving 9 bases between them. The CDR3 is 15 amino acids. The CDR3 spells CASSLEGGTGNTIYF. The CDR3 nucleotides read TGTGCCAGCAGCTTAGAAGGGGGAACTGGAAACACCATATATTTT.

V is TRBV6-4 and J is TRBJ1-6; TRBD1 might be the D (5 bases). The CDR3 covers 15 residues. The germline V gene has CDR1 MRHNA and CDR2 SNTAGT. The ends were cut back, 3 bases at V and 7 bases at J, with 13 bases in the middle. The CDR3 DNA reads as TGTGCCAGCAGTGATAGGGGCAGTTCCAATTCACCCCTCCACTTT. This gives the protein CASSDRGSSNSPLHF.

The genes are TRBV7-9 and TRBJ2-1; 9 bases are a match to TRBD2. The CDR3 is 18 amino acids. CDR1 is SEHNR and CDR2 is FQNEAQ in the germline V gene (reference sequence). J lost 4 bases, V lost 4 bases, and 14 bases had no gene match. CDR3 sequence reads: CASSSAAGSGRIYNEQFF. The CDR3 bases are TGTGCCAGCAGCTCAGCGGCGGGGAGCGGGAGGATATACAATGAGCAGTTCTTC.

The rearrangement uses TRBV13 and TRBJ2-7, with D tentatively TRBD2 (5 bases). Germline V gene data show CDR1 as PRHDT and CDR2 as FYEKMQ (reference sequence). This CDR3 is built from 15 residues. V lost 4 bases and J lost 0, with 13 bases in between. CDR3 loop: CASSWNGGLSYEQYF. The DNA for the CDR3 is TGTGCCAGCAGCTGGAACGGAGGCCTCTCCTACGAGCAGTACTTC.

V gene TRBV7-9 combines with J gene TRBJ2-2; TRBD2 is a possible D gene (6 bases). This CDR3 has 16 amino acids. Germline CDR1 reads SEHNR; CDR2 reads FQNEAQ (reference sequence). Trimming took 0 bases from V and 6 from J, leaving 14 bases between them. The CDR3: CASSLAWDSRAGELFF. The CDR3 region has the DNA TGTGCCAGCAGCTTAGCGTGGGACTCTCGGGCCGGGGAGCTGTTTTTT.

The chain uses TRBV28 and TRBJ2-7, with D unresolved. This CDR3 contains 13 residues. V shed 0 bases and J shed 6 bases, with 9 bases lying between them. Germline V gene data show CDR1 as MDHEN and CDR2 as SYDVKM. CDR3 nucleotide sequence: TGTGCCAGCAGTTTATGGCGAGCCCGCGAGCAGTACTTC. Protein sequence: CASSLWRAREQYF.

The CDR3 coding sequence is TGTGCCAGCAGTGGTGGCCTTAACACTGAAGCTTTCTTT. This gives the protein CASSGGLNTEAFF. This chain uses TRBV28 with TRBJ1-1; D remains unclear. This CDR3 has 13 residues. CDR1 is MDHEN and CDR2 is SYDVKM in the germline V gene. The V end lost 5 bases, the J end lost 2 bases, and 9 bases lay between the germline ends. The entire variable domain, with the rest obtained from reference TRBV28 and TRBJ1-1, is as follows: DVKVTQSSRYLVKRTGEKVFLECVQDMDHENMFWYRQDPGLGLRLIYFSYDVKMKEKGDIPEGYSVSREKKERFSLILESASTNQTSMYLCASSGGLNTEAFFGQGTRLTVV.

The V and J genes are TRBV2 and TRBJ2-5; no reliable D call. Per the germline V gene, CDR1 is SNHLY and CDR2 is FYNNEI. Trimming pared 10 bases from V and 4 bases from J, leaving 13 bases between. The CDR3 is 12 amino acids. The CDR3 sequence: CATTRLAETQYF. DNA for the CDR3: TGTGCCACCACGAGGTTAGCAGAGACCCAGTACTTC.

CDR3 nucleotides: TGTGCCACCAGCGAGGGGGCGGGGCCCTACGAGCAGTACTTC. Its translation is CATSEGAGPYEQYF. This chain links TRBV15 with TRBJ2-7; tentatively, D is TRBD1 (7 bases). The germline V and J ends were trimmed by 5 bases and 2 bases, with 13 bases remaining between them. The CDR3 covers 14 residues. Per germline, CDR1 LNHNV and CDR2 YYDKDF (reference sequence). Filled out from reference TRBV15 and TRBJ2-7, the complete variable domain reads DAMVIQNPRYQVTQFGKPVTLSCSQTLNHNVMYWYQQKSSQAPKLLFHYYDKDFNNEADTPDNFQSRRPNTSFCFLDIRSPGLGDTAMYLCATSEGAGPYEQYFGPGTRLTVT.

In DNA form, the CDR3 reads TGCGCCAGCAGCCGCGGACTAAAAGAGACCCAGTACTTC. Protein: CASSRGLKETQYF. The gene calls are TRBV4-3 and TRBJ2-5; tentatively, D is TRBD2 (6 bases). Trimming stripped 4 bases from V and 3 bases from J, with 9 bases between. The CDR3 contains 13 residues. Germline CDR1 and CDR2: LGHNA and YSLEER.

This chain uses TRBV5-1 with TRBJ1-1, with D tentatively TRBD1 (5 bases). The CDR3 extends over 14 amino acids. CDR1 is SGHRS, CDR2 YFSETQ, per germline. Trimming pared 2 bases from V and 5 bases from J, leaving 13 bases between. The DNA for the CDR3 is TGCGCCAGCAGCTTAGCAGGGCGTAGTACTGAAGCTTTCTTT. Protein: CASSLAGRSTEAFF.

V and J are TRBV29-1 and TRBJ2-1; 10 bases match TRBD1. Germline V gene sequence: CDR1 SQVTM, CDR2 ANQGSEA. CDR3 length: 16 residues. V gave up 2 bases and J gave up 6 bases; unmatched junction bases: 10. The CDR3 loop reads CSVERGGTGAINEQFF. CDR3 nucleotide sequence: TGCAGCGTTGAAAGGGGGGGGACAGGGGCTATCAATGAGCAGTTCTTC.

This clone was observed a few times. CDR3 region: CASSSTAWGVTEAFF. As DNA, the CDR3 is TGTGCCAGCAGTTCAACAGCCTGGGGGGTCACTGAAGCTTTCTTT. The V gene is TRBV28, the J gene TRBJ1-1; TRBD1 might be the D (5 bases). The CDR3 extends over 15 amino acids. V lost 4 bases to trimming and J lost 4 bases, with 16 bases between them. Germline CDR1 reads MDHEN; CDR2 reads SYDVKM.

This sequence joins TRBV5-6 and TRBJ2-3, with TRBD1 identical over 7 bases. Germline V gene lookup returns CDR1 SGHDT and CDR2 YYEEEE. Trimming removed 4 bases from V and 3 bases from J; junction bases left unmatched: 8. This CDR3 has 15 residues. The CDR3 protein is CASSPRQGRTDTQYF. The CDR3 DNA follows: TGTGCCAGCAGCCCAAGACAGGGCAGGACAGATACGCAGTATTTT.

This clone was detected a few times. The chain has TRBV6-5 and TRBJ2-1; 10 bases match TRBD2. V dropped 8 bases and J dropped 4; count of bases not matched to a gene: 5. This CDR3 is built from 14 residues. CDR1 and CDR2 from the germline V gene are MNHEY and SVGAGI. This CDR3 is CASGSSGRYNEQFF. CDR3 DNA sequence: TGTGCCAGCGGGTCTAGCGGGAGATACAATGAGCAGTTCTTC.

V usage is TRBV19 and J usage is TRBJ2-7, with 7 bases identical to TRBD2. Trimming took 0 bases from V and 2 from J; bases not matched to a gene: 7. The CDR3 spans 16 residues. Germline V gene lookup returns CDR1 LNHDA and CDR2 SQIVND (reference sequence). The DNA for the CDR3 is TGTGCCAGTAGTATAGATAAAACTAGCGCAACCTACGAGCAGTACTTC. It specifies CASSIDKTSATYEQYF.

V is TRBV29-1 and J is TRBJ2-7; TRBD2 might be the D (7 bases). The CDR3 consists of 18 residues. In germline, CDR1 is SQVTM, CDR2 ANQGSEA. Trimming shortened V by 5 bases and J by 0 bases, and 26 bases separated the two germline ends. CDR3 amino acids: CSVKGIMAGEGGSYEQYF. The CDR3 region has the DNA TGCAGCGTTAAAGGGATAATGGCAGGGGAGGGTGGCTCCTACGAGCAGTACTTC.

Regarding this clone: One end of the junction varies from germline; a read error may be responsible. The chain combines TRBV6-4 with TRBJ2-3, with 8 bases matching TRBD1. Germline assignment: CDR1 MRHNA and CDR2 SNTAGT. The CDR3 length is 12 residues. The CDR3 reads CARGEQGASLGF. The DNA of the CDR3 is TGTGCCAGGGGTGAGCAGGGGGCCAGCTTGGGTTTT.